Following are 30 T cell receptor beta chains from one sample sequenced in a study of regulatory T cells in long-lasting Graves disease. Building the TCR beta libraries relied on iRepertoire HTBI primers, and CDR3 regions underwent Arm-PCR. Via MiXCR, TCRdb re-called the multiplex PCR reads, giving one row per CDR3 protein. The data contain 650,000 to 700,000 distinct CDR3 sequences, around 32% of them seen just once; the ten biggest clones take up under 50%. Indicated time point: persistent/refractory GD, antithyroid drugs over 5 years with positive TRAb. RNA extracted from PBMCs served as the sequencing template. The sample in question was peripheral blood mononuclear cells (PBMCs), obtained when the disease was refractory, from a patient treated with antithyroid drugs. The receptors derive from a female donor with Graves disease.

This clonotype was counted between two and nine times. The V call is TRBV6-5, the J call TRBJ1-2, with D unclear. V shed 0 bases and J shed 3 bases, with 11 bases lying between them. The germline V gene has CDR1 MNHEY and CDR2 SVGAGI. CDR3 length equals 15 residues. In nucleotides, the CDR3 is TGTGCCAGCAGTTACTCCCCGGGGAGCGACTATGGCTACACCTTC. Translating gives CASSYSPGSDYGYTF.

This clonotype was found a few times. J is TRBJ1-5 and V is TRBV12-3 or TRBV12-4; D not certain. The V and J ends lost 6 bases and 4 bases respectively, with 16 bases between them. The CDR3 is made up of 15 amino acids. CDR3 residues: CASSSKRETNQPQHF. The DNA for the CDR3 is TGTGCCAGCAGCTCGAAACGGGAGACAAATCAGCCCCAGCATTTT.

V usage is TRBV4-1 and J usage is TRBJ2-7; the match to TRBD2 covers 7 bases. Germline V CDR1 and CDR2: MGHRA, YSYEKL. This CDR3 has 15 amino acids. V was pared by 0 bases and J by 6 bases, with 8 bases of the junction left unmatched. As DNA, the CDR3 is TGCGCCAGCAGCCAAGACCCTAGCGGAGTACGCGAGCAGTACTTC. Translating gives CASSQDPSGVREQYF.

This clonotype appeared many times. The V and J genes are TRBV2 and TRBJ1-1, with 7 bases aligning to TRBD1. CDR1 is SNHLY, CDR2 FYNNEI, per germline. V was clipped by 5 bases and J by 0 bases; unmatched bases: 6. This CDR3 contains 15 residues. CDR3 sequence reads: CASSPNRGLNTEAFF. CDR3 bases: TGTGCCAGCAGTCCTAACAGGGGACTGAACACTGAAGCTTTCTTT.

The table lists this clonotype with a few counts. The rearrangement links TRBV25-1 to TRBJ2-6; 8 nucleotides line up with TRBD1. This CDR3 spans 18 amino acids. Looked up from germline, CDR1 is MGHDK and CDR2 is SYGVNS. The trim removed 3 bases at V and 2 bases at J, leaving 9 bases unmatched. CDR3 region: CASSDYDRGVPGANVLTF. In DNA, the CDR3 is TGTGCCAGCAGTGATTACGACAGGGGAGTACCTGGGGCCAACGTCCTGACTTTC.

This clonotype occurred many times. The CDR3: CASRSNYGYTF. In nucleotides, the CDR3 is TGTGCCAGCAGAAGTAACTATGGCTACACCTTC. The genes are TRBV12-3 or TRBV12-4 and TRBJ1-2, with no clear D. This CDR3 has 11 residues. Trimming removed 6 bases at V and 1 base at J, with 3 bases between.

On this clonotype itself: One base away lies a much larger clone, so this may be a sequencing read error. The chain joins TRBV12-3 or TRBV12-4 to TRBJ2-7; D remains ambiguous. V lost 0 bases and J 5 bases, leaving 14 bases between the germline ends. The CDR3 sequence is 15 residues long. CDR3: CASSLAWLRQDEQYF. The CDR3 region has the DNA TGTGCCAGCAGTTTAGCCTGGTTACGCCAGGACGAGCAGTACTTC.

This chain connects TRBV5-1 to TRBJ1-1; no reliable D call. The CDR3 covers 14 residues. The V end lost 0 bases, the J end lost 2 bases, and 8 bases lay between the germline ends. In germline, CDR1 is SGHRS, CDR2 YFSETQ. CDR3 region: CASSLGERNTEAFF. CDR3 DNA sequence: TGCGCCAGCAGCTTGGGAGAGAGAAACACTGAAGCTTTCTTT.

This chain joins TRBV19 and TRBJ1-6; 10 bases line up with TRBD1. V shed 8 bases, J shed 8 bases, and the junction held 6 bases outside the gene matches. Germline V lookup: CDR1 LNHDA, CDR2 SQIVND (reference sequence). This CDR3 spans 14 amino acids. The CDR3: CASGTGTGDSPLHF. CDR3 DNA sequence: TGTGCCAGTGGGACCGGGACAGGGGATTCACCCCTCCACTTT. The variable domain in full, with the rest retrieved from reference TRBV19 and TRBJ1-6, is DGGITQSPKYLFRKEGQNVTLSCEQNLNHDAMYWYRQDPGQGLRLIYYSQIVNDFQKGDIAEGYSVSREKKESFPLTVTSAQKNPTAFYLCASGTGTGDSPLHFGNGTRLTVT.

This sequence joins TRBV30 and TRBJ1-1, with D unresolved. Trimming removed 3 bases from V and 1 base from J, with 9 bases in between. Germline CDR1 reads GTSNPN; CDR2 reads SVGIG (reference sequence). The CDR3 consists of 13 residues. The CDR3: CAWRSNQNTEAFF. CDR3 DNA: TGTGCCTGGAGGTCGAATCAGAACACTGAAGCTTTCTTT.

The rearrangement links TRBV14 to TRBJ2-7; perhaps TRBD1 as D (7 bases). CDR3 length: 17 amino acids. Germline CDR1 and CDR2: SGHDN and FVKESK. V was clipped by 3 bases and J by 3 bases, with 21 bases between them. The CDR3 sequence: CASSQLVSNRGLYEQYF. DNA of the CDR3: TGTGCCAGCAGCCAGTTAGTCTCAAACAGGGGACTCTACGAGCAGTACTTC. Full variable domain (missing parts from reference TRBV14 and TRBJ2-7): EAGVTQFPSHSVIEKGQTVTLRCDPISGHDNLYWYRRVMGKEIKFLLHFVKESKQDESGMPNNRFLAERTGGTYSTLKVQPAELEDSGVYFCASSQLVSNRGLYEQYFGPGTRLTVT.

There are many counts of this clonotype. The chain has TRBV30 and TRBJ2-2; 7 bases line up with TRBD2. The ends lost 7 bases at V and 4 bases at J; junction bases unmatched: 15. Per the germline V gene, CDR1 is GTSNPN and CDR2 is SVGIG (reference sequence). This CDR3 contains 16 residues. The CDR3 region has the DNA TGTGCCTCCCCCTCGGGAGCGGGATCGGTCACCGGGGAGCTGTTTTTT. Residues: CASPSGAGSVTGELFF.

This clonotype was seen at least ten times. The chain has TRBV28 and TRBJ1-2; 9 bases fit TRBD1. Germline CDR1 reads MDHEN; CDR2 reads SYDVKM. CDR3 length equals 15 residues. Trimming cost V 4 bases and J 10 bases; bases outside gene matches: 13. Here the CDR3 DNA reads TGTGCCAGCAGTTCCCCTAGAGGACAGGGGACCCCCTACACCTTC. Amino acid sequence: CASSSPRGQGTPYTF.

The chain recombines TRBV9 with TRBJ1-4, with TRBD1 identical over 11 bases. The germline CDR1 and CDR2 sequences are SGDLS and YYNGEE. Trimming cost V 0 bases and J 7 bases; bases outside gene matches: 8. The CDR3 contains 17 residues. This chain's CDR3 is CASSVGTGGAGVEKLFF. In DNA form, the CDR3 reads TGTGCCAGCAGCGTAGGGACAGGGGGCGCAGGTGTTGAAAAACTGTTTTTT.

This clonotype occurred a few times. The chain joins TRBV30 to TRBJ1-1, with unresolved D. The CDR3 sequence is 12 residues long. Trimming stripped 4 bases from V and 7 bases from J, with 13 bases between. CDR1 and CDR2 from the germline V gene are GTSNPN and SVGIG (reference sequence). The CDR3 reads CAWTSPSLEAFF. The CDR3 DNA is TGTGCCTGGACGAGCCCGTCGCTTGAAGCTTTCTTT.

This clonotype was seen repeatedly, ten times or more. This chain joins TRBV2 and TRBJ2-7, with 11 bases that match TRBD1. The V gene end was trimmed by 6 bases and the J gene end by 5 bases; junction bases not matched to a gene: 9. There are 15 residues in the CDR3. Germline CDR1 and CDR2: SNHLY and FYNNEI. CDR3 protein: CASRVTGTGGNEQYF. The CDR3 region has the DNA TGTGCCAGCAGGGTAACCGGGACAGGGGGTAACGAGCAGTACTTC.

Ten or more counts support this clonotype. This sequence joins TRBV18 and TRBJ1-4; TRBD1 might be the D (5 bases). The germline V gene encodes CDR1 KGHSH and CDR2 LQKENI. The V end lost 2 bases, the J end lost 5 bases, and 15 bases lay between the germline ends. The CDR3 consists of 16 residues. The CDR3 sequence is CASSPWSRDRNEKLFF. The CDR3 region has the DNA TGTGCCAGCTCACCATGGAGCCGGGACCGGAATGAAAAACTGTTTTTT.

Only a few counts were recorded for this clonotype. The CDR3 spells CASSRIRDGGYGYTF. The CDR3 DNA is TGTGCCAGCAGCCGGATCCGGGACGGAGGCTATGGCTACACCTTC. The chain uses TRBV5-4 and TRBJ1-2; D possibly corresponds to TRBD1 (5 bases). Germline assignment: CDR1 SGHNT and CDR2 YYREEE (reference sequence). The CDR3 runs to 15 residues. V was shortened by 4 bases and J by 4 bases, with 17 bases between the two germline ends.

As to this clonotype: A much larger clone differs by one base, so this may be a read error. The CDR3 nucleotides read TGTGCCAGCGGGGAATCGGGCCGTTCCTACGAGCAGTACTTC. Protein product: CASGESGRSYEQYF. This rearrangement joins TRBV6-9 to TRBJ2-7; D call uncertain. V was cut by 8 bases and J by 1 base, with 15 bases left in between. The germline V gene has CDR1 MNHGY and CDR2 SVAAGI. The CDR3 is 14 amino acids.

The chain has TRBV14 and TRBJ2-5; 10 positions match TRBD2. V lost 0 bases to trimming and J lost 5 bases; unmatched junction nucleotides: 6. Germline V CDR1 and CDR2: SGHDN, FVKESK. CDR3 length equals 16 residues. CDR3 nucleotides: TGTGCCAGCAGCCAAGATATCCTAGCGGGAGATGAGACCCAGTACTTC. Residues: CASSQDILAGDETQYF.

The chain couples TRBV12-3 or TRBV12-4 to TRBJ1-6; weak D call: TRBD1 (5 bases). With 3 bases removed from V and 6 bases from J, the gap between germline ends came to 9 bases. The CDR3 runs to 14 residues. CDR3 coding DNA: TGTGCCAGCAGTTTCCAACAGGTTAATTCACCCCTCCACTTT. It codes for CASSFQQVNSPLHF.

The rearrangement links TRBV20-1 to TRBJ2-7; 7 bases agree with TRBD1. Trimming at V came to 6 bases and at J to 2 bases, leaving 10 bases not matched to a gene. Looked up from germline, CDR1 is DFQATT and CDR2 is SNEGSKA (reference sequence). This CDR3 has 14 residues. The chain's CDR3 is CSAKETGPTYEQYF. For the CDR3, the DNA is TGCAGTGCCAAGGAGACAGGGCCGACCTACGAGCAGTACTTC.

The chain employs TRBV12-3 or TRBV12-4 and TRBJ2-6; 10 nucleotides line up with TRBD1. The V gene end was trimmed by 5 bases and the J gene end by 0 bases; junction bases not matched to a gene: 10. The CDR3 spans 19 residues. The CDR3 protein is CASSEDRGISSSGANVLTF. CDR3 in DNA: TGTGCCAGCAGTGAGGACAGGGGGATTAGCAGCTCTGGGGCCAACGTCCTGACTTTC.

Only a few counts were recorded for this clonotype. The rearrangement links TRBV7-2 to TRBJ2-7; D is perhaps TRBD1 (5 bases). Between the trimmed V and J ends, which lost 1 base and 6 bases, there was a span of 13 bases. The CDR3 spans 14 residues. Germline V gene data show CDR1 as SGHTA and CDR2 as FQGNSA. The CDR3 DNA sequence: TGTGCCAGCAGCTTAGTTATCCCAGGGCTCGAGCAGTACTTC. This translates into CASSLVIPGLEQYF.

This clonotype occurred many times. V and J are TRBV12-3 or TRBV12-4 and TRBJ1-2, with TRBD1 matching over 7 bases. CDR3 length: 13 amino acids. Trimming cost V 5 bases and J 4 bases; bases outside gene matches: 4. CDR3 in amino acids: CASSDRDSYGYTF. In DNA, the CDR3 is TGTGCCAGCAGTGACCGGGACAGCTATGGCTACACCTTC.

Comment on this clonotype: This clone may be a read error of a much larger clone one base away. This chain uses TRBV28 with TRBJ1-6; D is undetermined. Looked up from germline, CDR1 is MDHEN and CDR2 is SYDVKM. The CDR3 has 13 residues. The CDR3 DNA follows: TGTGCCGGCAGTCTCTCCGTCCCGCCGCCCCTCCACTTT. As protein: CAGSLSVPPPLHF. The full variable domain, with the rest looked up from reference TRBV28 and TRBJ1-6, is DVKVTQSSRYLVKRTGEKVFLECVQDMDHENMFWYRQDPGLGLRLIYFSYDVKMKEKGDIPEGYSVSREKKERFSLILESASTNQTSMYLCAGSLSVPPPLHFGNGTRLTVT.

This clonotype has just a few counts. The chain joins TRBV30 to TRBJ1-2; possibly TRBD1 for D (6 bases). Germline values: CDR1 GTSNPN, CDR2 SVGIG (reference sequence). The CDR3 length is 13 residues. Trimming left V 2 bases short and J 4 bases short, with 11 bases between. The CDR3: CAWSTGMAYGYTF. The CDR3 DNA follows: TGTGCCTGGAGTACAGGGATGGCCTATGGCTACACCTTC.

CDR3 coding DNA: TGCAGCGTTGAGGGGATAATGAACACTGAAGCTTTCTTT. Amino acid sequence: CSVEGIMNTEAFF. The chain combines TRBV29-1 with TRBJ1-1; D remains ambiguous. The CDR3 is 13 residues long. Trimming took 3 bases from V and 0 from J, leaving 8 bases between them. Germline loops: CDR1 SQVTM, CDR2 ANQGSEA.

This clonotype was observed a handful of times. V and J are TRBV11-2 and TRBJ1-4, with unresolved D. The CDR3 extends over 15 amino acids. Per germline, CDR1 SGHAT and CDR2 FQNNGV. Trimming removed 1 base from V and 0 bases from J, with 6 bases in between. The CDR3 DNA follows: TGTGCCAGCAGCTTAGTCACGGCAACTAATGAAAAACTGTTTTTT. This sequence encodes CASSLVTATNEKLFF.

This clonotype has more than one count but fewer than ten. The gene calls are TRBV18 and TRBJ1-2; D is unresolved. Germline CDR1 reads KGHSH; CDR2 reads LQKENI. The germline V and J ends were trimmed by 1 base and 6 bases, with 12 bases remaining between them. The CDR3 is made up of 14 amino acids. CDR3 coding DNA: TGTGCCAGCTCACCACAAACGGAGTGGAATGGCTACACCTTC. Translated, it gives CASSPQTEWNGYTF.